This is a list of T cell receptor beta chains from one sample in a study of T cell changes during pregnancy in multiple sclerosis. The method was immunoSEQ multiplex PCR; TCRdb's version includes in-frame clones alone and lacks a portion of them. The sample lists about 85,000 clones; roughly 90% were seen once. The material was peripheral blood, obtained in the first trimester of pregnancy. The source is a female donor with multiple sclerosis, enrolled in a pregnancy study. Each CDR3 is given with its conserved first and last residue. A D gene is named only where the DNA matches it firmly. The size field is filled for only some rows; it gives once, few, many or a size class.

J gene,clone size,D gene,V gene,CDR3 DNA,CDR3 protein
TRBJ2-3,-,-,TRBV7-2,TGTGCCAGCAGCTTAATTAGCGTCATCCGCACAGATACGCAGTATTTT,CASSLISVIRTDTQYF
TRBJ1-1,-,TRBD1,TRBV5-4,TGTGCCAGCAGCTGGGACAGGAACACTGAAGCTTTCTTT,CASSWDRNTEAFF
TRBJ2-3,-,TRBD2,TRBV18,TGTGCCAGCTCACCAGCAATAGCGGGAACAGATACGCAGTATTTT,CASSPAIAGTDTQYF
TRBJ2-4,-,TRBD1,TRBV7-9,TGTGCCAGCAGCTTAGAGGCAGGGGGATACATTCAGTACTTC,CASSLEAGGYIQYF
TRBJ1-2,-,-,TRBV19,TGTGCCAGTAGTCCGGAGGTATTTAACTATGGCTACACCTTC,CASSPEVFNYGYTF
TRBJ2-7,-,TRBD1,TRBV9,TGTGCCAGCAGCTCAACAGGGGGCTCCCGGTTGGGCGAGCAGTACTTC,CASSSTGGSRLGEQYF
TRBJ2-2,-,-,TRBV11-2,TGTGCCAGCAGCTTATCCGGGTTTACCGGGGAGCTGTTTTTT,CASSLSGFTGELFF
TRBJ2-3,-,TRBD1,TRBV7-9,TGTGCCAGCAGCGCCGGGACAGGGGGATCAGATACGCAGTATTTT,CASSAGTGGSDTQYF
TRBJ2-3,-,-,TRBV27,TGTGCCAGCAGTTCCTTCACAGATACGCAGTATTTT,CASSSFTDTQYF
TRBJ1-2,-,TRBD1,TRBV6-6,TGTGCCGGGTCGGGACAGGGGGCATATGGCTACACCTTC,CAGSGQGAYGYTF
TRBJ2-7,-,TRBD2,TRBV6-5,TGTGCCAGCAGTCGACTAGCGGGAGCTTCCTACGAGCAGTACTTC,CASSRLAGASYEQYF
TRBJ1-1,-,-,TRBV5-1,TGCGCCAGCAGCTTCGACAGCTACACTGAAGCTTTCTTT,CASSFDSYTEAFF
TRBJ1-5,-,TRBD1,TRBV18,TGTGCCAGCTCACAAGGGACAGCGGACCAGCCCCAGCATTTT,CASSQGTADQPQHF
TRBJ1-4,-,-,TRBV6-5,TGTGCCAGCAGTTACGGGGGCAGGGAACTGTTTTTT,CASSYGGRELFF
TRBJ2-5,-,-,TRBV7-9,TGTGCCAGCAGCTTAGGAGAAGAGACCCAGTACTTC,CASSLGEETQYF
TRBJ2-5,-,-,TRBV12-5,TGTGCTAGTGGTTTAGGATCCGGAGCCGGGACCCAGTACTTC,CASGLGSGAGTQYF
TRBJ2-1,-,TRBD2,TRBV4-2,TGTGCCAGCAGCCAAGTCGGGACTAGCTCCTACAATGAGCAGTTCTTC,CASSQVGTSSYNEQFF
TRBJ2-3,-,-,TRBV30,TGTGCCTGGAGATGGAGAGGCCCCACAGATACGCAGTATTTT,CAWRWRGPTDTQYF
TRBJ2-6,-,-,TRBV4-3,TGCGCCAGCAGCCAAGATCCGTTCTCTGGGGCCAACGTCCTGACTTTC,CASSQDPFSGANVLTF
TRBJ1-5,few,TRBD1,TRBV19,TGTGCCAGTGCCGGGACAGTCAATCAGCCCCAGCATTTT,CASAGTVNQPQHF
TRBJ2-3,once,-,TRBV18,TGTGCCAGCTCACCAGTGGCGGGACTTGGCACAGATACGCAGTATTTT,CASSPVAGLGTDTQYF
TRBJ2-6,-,-,TRBV7-9,TGTGCCAGCGCAAGGACGGGGAAAAGCTCTGGGGCCAACGTCCTGACTTTC,CASARTGKSSGANVLTF
TRBJ2-7,once,-,TRBV4-1,TGCGCCAGCAGCCACAGGGGTTCCTACGAGCAGTACTTC,CASSHRGSYEQYF
TRBJ2-5,-,-,TRBV10-3,TGTGCCATCAGTGAAGGCGTTGAGGGGACCCAGTACTTC,CAISEGVEGTQYF
TRBJ2-4,-,TRBD2,TRBV30,TGTGCCTACGCAGCACAGGGACTAGCGGGAGGGCTTGACATTCAGTACTTC,CAYAAQGLAGGLDIQYF
TRBJ1-3,-,-,TRBV28,TGTGCCAGCAGTCTAGGGGGACCGCCGGGAAACACCATATATTTT,CASSLGGPPGNTIYF
TRBJ2-1,-,TRBD2,TRBV11-3,TGTGCCAGCAGCTTAGGGGCGGGAGCGGGAATCAATGAGCAGTTCTTC,CASSLGAGAGINEQFF
TRBJ2-3,-,TRBD2,TRBV11-2,TGTGCCAGCAGCTTAGATCGGCGGGGGGGCCTCGATACGCAGTATTTT,CASSLDRRGGLDTQYF
TRBJ1-1,-,-,TRBV11-2,TGTGCCAGCAGCTTAAGGGGTTTCGACTTTGGGGCTTTCTTT,CASSLRGFDFGAFF
TRBJ1-4,-,TRBD1,TRBV13,TGTGCCAGCAGCTTAAACAGGGGGGCTACTAATGAAAAACTGTTTTTT,CASSLNRGATNEKLFF
TRBJ2-5,-,-,TRBV27,TGTGCCAGCAGTACGAAGCGGGACCAAGAGACCCAGTACTTC,CASSTKRDQETQYF
TRBJ1-2,-,-,TRBV6-5,TGTGCCAGCAGTTACCTGGGGGGTCGGGGGGGCTACACCTTC,CASSYLGGRGGYTF
TRBJ1-4,once,-,TRBV30,TGTGCCTGGAGTGCTGCGACAGTGCTGTTTTTT,CAWSAATVLFF
TRBJ1-1,-,-,TRBV10-3,TGTGCCATCAGTGGACGGGGGGTTGACACTGAAGCTTTCTTT,CAISGRGVDTEAFF
TRBJ2-3,-,TRBD1,TRBV7-8,TGTGCCAGCAGCTACTCCGGGACAGGGGTAGATACGCAGTATTTT,CASSYSGTGVDTQYF
TRBJ1-1,-,-,TRBV30,TGTGCCTGGAGCGCAGGGTTGACTGAAGCTTTCTTT,CAWSAGLTEAFF
TRBJ2-5,-,-,TRBV7-9,TGTGCCAGCAGCCGGGGGAACCAAGAGACCCAGTACTTC,CASSRGNQETQYF
TRBJ1-2,-,-,TRBV7-2,TGTGCCAGCAGCCCTCGAGCGGGTGAGGGGCGAGGAAATGGCGGCTACACCTTC,CASSPRAGEGRGNGGYTF
TRBJ2-1,-,TRBD2,TRBV30,TGTGCCTGGAGCGGAGGCGGGACTATCTCCTACAATGAGCAGTTCTTC,CAWSGGGTISYNEQFF
TRBJ2-3,-,-,TRBV7-2,TGTGCCAGCACTGACTCGCCTAGCACAGATACGCAGTATTTT,CASTDSPSTDTQYF
TRBJ2-3,-,TRBD1,TRBV28,TGTGCCAGCAATCTACAGGGGCCATCCACAGATACGCAGTATTTT,CASNLQGPSTDTQYF
TRBJ1-6,-,TRBD1,TRBV7-2,TGTGCCAGCAGCCCCAGGGACAGGGGGCATTCACCCCTCCACTTT,CASSPRDRGHSPLHF